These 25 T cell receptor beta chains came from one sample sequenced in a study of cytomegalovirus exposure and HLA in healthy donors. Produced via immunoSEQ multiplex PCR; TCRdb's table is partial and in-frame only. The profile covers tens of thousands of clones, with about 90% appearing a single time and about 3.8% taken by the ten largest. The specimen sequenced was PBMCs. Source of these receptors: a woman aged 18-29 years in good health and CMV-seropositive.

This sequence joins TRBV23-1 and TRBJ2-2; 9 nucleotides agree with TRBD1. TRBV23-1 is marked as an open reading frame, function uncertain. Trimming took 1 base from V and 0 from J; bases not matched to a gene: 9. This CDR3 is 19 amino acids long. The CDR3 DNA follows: TGCGCCAGCAGTCAATACTGGGACAGGGTTACCGCGAACACCGGGGAGCTGTTTTTT. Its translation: CASSQYWDRVTANTGELFF.

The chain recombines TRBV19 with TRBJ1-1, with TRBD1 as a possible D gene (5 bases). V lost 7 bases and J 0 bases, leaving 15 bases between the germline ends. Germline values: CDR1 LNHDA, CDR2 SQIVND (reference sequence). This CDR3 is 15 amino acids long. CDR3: CASKGIQAMNTEAFF. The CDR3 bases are TGTGCCAGTAAGGGTATACAGGCCATGAACACTGAAGCTTTCTTT. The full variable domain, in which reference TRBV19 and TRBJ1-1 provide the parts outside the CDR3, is DGGITQSPKYLFRKEGQNVTLSCEQNLNHDAMYWYRQDPGQGLRLIYYSQIVNDFQKGDIAEGYSVSREKKESFPLTVTSAQKNPTAFYLCASKGIQAMNTEAFFGQGTRLTVV.

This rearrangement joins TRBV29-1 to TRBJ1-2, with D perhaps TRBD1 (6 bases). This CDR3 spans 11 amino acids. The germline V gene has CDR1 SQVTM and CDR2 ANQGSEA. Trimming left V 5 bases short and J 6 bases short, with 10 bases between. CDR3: CSVTQGNGYTF. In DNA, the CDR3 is TGCAGCGTTACACAGGGCAATGGCTACACCTTC.

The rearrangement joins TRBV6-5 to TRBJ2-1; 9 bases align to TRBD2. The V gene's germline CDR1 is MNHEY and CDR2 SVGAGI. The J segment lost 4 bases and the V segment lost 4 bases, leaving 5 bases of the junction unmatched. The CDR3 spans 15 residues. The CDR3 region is CASSLAGGGYNEQFF. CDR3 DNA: TGTGCCAGCAGTTTGGCGGGAGGGGGTTACAATGAGCAGTTCTTC.

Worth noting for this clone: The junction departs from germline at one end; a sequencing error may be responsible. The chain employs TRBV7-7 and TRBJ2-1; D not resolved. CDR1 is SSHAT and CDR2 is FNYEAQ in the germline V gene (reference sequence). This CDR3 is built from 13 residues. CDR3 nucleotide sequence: TGTGCTAGCAGCTTAGAACTGTACAATGAGCAGTTCTTC. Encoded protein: CASSLELYNEQFF.

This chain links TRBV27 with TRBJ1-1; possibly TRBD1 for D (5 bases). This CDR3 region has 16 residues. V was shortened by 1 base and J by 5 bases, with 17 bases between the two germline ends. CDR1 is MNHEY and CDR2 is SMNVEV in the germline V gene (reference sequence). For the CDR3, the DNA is TGTGCCAGCAGTTTATTTCAGGGTCCAGCGACTACTGAAGCTTTCTTT. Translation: CASSLFQGPATTEAFF.

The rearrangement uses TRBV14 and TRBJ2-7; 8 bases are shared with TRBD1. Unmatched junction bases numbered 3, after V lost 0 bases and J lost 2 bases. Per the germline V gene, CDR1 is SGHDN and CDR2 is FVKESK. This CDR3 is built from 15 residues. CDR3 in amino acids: CASSQDSGQAYEQYF. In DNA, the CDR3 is TGTGCCAGCAGCCAAGACTCGGGACAGGCCTACGAGCAGTACTTC.

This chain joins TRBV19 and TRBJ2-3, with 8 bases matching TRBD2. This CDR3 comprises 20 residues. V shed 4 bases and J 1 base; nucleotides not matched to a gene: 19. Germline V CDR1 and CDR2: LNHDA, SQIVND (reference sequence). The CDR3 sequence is CASSSPGLAGSTGGTDTQYF. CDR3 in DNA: TGTGCCAGTAGTAGCCCGGGATTAGCGGGGTCTACCGGAGGCACAGATACGCAGTATTTT.

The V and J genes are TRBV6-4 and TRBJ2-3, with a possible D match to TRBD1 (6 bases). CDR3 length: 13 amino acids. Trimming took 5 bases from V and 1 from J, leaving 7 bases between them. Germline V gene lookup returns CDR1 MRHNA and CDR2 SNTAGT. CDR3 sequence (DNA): TGTGCCAGCAGTCGGACAGGCACAGATACGCAGTATTTT. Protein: CASSRTGTDTQYF.

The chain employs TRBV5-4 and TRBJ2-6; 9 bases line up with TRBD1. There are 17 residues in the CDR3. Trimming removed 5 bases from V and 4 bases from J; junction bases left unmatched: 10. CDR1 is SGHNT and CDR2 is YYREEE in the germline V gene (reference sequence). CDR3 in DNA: TGTGCCAGCAGGACCGGGACAGGGTCAACAGGGGCCAACGTCCTGACTTTC. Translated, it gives CASRTGTGSTGANVLTF.

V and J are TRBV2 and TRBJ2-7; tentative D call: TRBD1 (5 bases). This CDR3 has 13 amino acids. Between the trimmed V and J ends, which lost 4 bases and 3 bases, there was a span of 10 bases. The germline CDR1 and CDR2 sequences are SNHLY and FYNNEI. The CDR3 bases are TGTGCCAGCAGTGTTACAGGAAGCTACGAGCAGTACTTC. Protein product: CASSVTGSYEQYF.

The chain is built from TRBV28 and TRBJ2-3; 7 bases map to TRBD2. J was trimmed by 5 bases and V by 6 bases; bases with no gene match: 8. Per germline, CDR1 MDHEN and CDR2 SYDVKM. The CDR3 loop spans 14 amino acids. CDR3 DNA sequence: TGTGCCAGCAGAAGGGGCGGGAGTGTAGATACGCAGTATTTT. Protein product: CASRRGGSVDTQYF.

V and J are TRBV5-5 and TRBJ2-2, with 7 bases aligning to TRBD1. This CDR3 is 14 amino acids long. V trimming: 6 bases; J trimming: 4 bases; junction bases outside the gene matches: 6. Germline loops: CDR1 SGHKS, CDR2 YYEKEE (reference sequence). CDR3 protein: CASTSTGPTGELFF. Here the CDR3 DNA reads TGTGCCAGCACCTCGACAGGGCCCACCGGGGAGCTGTTTTTT.

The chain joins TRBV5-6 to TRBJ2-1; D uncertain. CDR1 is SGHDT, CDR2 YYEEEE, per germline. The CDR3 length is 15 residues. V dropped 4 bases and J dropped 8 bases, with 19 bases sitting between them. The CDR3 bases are TGTGCCAGCAGCATAGCACCTAGGCCGATCGATGAGCAGTTCTTC. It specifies CASSIAPRPIDEQFF. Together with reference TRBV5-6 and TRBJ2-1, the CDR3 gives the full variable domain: DAGVTQSPTHLIKTRGQQVTLRCSPKSGHDTVSWYQQALGQGPQFIFQYYEEEERQRGNFPDRFSGHQFPNYSSELNVNALLLGDSALYLCASSIAPRPIDEQFFGPGTRLTVL.

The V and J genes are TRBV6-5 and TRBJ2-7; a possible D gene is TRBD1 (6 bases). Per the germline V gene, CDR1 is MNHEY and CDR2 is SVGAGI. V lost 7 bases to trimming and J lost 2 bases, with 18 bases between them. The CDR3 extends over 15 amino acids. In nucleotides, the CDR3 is TGTGCCAGCACCGACTCTTTGGGACAAACCTACGAGCAGTACTTC. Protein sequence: CASTDSLGQTYEQYF.

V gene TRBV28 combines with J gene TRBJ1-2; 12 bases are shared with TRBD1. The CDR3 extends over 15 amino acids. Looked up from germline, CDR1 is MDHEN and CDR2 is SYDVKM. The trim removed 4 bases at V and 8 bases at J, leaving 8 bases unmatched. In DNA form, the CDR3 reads TGTGCCAGCAGTTCTCCAGGGACAGGGGGCGAAGGCTACACCTTC. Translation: CASSSPGTGGEGYTF.

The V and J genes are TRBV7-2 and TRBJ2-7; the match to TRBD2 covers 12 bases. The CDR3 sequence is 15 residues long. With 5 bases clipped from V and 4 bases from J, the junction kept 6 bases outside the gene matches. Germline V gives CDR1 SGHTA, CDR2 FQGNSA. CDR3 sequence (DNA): TGTGCCAGCAGCGAAACCGGGACTAGCGGGTACGAGCAGTACTTC. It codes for CASSETGTSGYEQYF. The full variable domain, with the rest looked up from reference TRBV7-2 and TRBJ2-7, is GAGVSQSPSNKVTEKGKDVELRCDPISGHTALYWYRQSLGQGLEFLIYFQGNSAPDKSGLPSDRFSAERTGGSVSTLTIQRTQQEDSAVYLCASSETGTSGYEQYFGPGTRLTVT.

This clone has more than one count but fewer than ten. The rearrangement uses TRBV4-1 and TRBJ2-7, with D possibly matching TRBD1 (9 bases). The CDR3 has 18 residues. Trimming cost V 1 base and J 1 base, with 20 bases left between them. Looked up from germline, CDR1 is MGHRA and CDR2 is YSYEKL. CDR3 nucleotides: TGCGCCAGCAGCCAAGGTTATAGCGGGACAGGGTATTCCTACGAGCAGTACTTC. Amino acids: CASSQGYSGTGYSYEQYF.

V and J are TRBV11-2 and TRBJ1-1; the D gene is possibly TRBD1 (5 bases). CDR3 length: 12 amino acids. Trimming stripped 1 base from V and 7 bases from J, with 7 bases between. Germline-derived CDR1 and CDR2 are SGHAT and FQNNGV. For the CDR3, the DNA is TGTGCCAGCAGCTTAGCCCAGGGTGAAGCTTTCTTT. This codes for CASSLAQGEAFF.

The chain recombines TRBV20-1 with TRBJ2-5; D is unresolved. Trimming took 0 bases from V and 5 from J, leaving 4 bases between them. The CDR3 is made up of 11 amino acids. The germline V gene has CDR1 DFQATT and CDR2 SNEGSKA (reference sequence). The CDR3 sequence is CSARERETQYF. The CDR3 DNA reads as TGCAGTGCTAGAGAACGGGAGACCCAGTACTTC.

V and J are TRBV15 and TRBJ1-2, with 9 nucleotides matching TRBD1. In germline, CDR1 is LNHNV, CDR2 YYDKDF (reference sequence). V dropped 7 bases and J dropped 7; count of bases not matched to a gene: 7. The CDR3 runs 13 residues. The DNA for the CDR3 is TGTGCCACCACGGACAGGGGAGGACCTGGCTACACCTTC. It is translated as CATTDRGGPGYTF.

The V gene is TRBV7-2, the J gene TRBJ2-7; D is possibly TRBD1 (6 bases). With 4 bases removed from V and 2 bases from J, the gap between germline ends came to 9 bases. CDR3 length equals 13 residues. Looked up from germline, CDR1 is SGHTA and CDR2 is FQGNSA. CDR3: CASSSTGPYEQYF. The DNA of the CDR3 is TGTGCCAGCAGCTCGACAGGTCCCTACGAGCAGTACTTC.

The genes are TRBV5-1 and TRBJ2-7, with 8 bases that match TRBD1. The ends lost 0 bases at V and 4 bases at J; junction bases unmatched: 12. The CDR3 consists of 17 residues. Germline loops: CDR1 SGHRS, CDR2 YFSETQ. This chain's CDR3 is CASSLGETGEGEYEQYF. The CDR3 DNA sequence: TGCGCCAGCAGCTTGGGAGAGACAGGGGAAGGGGAGTACGAGCAGTACTTC.

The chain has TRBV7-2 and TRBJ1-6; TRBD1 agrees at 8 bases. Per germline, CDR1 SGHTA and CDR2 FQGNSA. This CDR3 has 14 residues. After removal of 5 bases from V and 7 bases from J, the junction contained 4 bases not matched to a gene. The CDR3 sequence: CASSPDRANSPLHF. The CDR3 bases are TGTGCCAGCAGCCCGGACAGGGCAAATTCACCCCTCCACTTT.

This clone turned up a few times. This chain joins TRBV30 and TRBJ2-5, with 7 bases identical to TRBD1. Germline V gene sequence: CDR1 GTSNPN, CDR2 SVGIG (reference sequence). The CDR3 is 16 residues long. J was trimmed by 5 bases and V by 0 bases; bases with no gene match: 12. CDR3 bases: TGTGCCTGGAGTGTACTGGCCACAGGGGCCATGGAGACCCAGTACTTC. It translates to CAWSVLATGAMETQYF. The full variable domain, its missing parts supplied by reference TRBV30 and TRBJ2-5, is SQTIHQWPATLVQPVGSPLSLECTVEGTSNPNLYWYRQAAGRGLQLLFYSVGIGQISSEVPQNLSASRPQDRQFILSSKKLLLSDSGFYLCAWSVLATGAMETQYFGPGTRLLVL.